A selection of T cell receptor beta chains follows, all from one sample in a study of Ad26.COV2.S vaccination and SARS-CoV-2 variants. Measured with immunoSEQ multiplex PCR; TCRdb has only the in-frame clones, and not every one. The sample consists of about 350,000 clones, 85% of them appearing once. Material: peripheral blood, obtained in a trial of Ad26.COV2.S vaccine versus placebo. The receptors originated from a person between 18 and 65 years old who received the Ad26.COV2.S COVID-19 vaccine or a placebo. The CDR3 runs from the conserved cysteine through the conserved F or W. A D gene is named only where the DNA matches it firmly. Only some rows state a clone size, as once, few, many or a class for expanded clones.

v_gene: TRBV9; j_gene: TRBJ1-3; d_gene: NA; len: 10; abundance: NA; CDR3aa: CASSLRQAGF; CDR3nt: TGTGCCAGCAGCTTACGACAGGCAGGCTTT
v_gene: TRBV24-1; j_gene: TRBJ2-2; d_gene: NA; len: 14; abundance: NA; CDR3aa: CATSDPTGTGELFF; CDR3nt: TGTGCCACCAGTGATCCGACAGGAACCGGGGAGCTGTTTTTT
v_gene: TRBV5-6; j_gene: TRBJ2-5; d_gene: NA; len: 13; abundance: NA; CDR3aa: CASSLDFRETQYF; CDR3nt: TGTGCCAGCAGCTTGGATTTTAGAGAGACCCAGTACTTC
v_gene: TRBV6-2/TRBV6-3; j_gene: TRBJ1-5; d_gene: NA; len: 14; abundance: NA; CDR3aa: CASSLMGSGQPQHF; CDR3nt: TGTGCCAGCAGTTTGATGGGCTCGGGTCAGCCCCAGCATTTT
v_gene: TRBV10-1; j_gene: TRBJ2-7; d_gene: NA; len: 14; abundance: NA; CDR3aa: CASSEGGILNEQYF; CDR3nt: TGCGCCAGCAGTGAAGGGGGGATCCTGAACGAGCAGTACTTC
v_gene: TRBV5-1; j_gene: TRBJ2-7; d_gene: NA; len: 12; abundance: NA; CDR3aa: CASSYLGYEQYF; CDR3nt: TGCGCCAGCAGCTATTTAGGATACGAGCAGTACTTC
v_gene: TRBV30; j_gene: TRBJ1-1; d_gene: NA; len: 18; abundance: NA; CDR3aa: CAWTLRTEAGRGNTEAFF; CDR3nt: TGTGCCTGGACCCTAAGGACAGAGGCAGGGAGAGGGAACACTGAAGCTTTCTTT
v_gene: TRBV7-9; j_gene: TRBJ1-1; d_gene: NA; len: 14; abundance: NA; CDR3aa: CASSRLTGNTEAFF; CDR3nt: TGTGCCAGCAGCCGCCTGACAGGGAACACTGAAGCTTTCTTT
v_gene: TRBV2; j_gene: TRBJ1-5; d_gene: NA; len: 14; abundance: NA; CDR3aa: CASSGGSLEQPQHF; CDR3nt: TGTGCCAGCAGTGGGGGGAGTCTGGAACAGCCCCAGCATTTT
v_gene: TRBV10-3; j_gene: TRBJ2-5; d_gene: NA; len: 13; abundance: NA; CDR3aa: CAISGQGGETQYF; CDR3nt: TGTGCCATCAGTGGCCAGGGAGGTGAGACCCAGTACTTC
v_gene: TRBV28; j_gene: TRBJ1-1; d_gene: NA; len: 14; abundance: NA; CDR3aa: CASSLGGGQGEAFF; CDR3nt: TGTGCCAGCAGTTTAGGAGGGGGTCAAGGTGAAGCTTTCTTT
v_gene: TRBV5-1; j_gene: TRBJ2-1; d_gene: TRBD1; len: 14; abundance: NA; CDR3aa: CASSNDRVGNEQFF; CDR3nt: TGCGCCAGCAGCAATGACAGGGTTGGGAATGAGCAGTTCTTC
v_gene: TRBV7-2; j_gene: TRBJ2-7; d_gene: NA; len: 14; abundance: NA; CDR3aa: CASSLFGYSYEQYF; CDR3nt: TGTGCCAGCAGCTTATTCGGATACTCCTACGAGCAGTACTTC
v_gene: TRBV24-1; j_gene: TRBJ2-1; d_gene: TRBD2; len: 17; abundance: NA; CDR3aa: CATSDPSGGRARGEQFF; CDR3nt: TGTGCCACCAGTGACCCCTCGGGCGGGAGGGCCCGGGGGGAGCAGTTCTTC
v_gene: TRBV27; j_gene: TRBJ1-6; d_gene: TRBD1; len: 15; abundance: NA; CDR3aa: CASSLSQGAISPLHF; CDR3nt: TGTGCCAGCAGTTTATCGCAGGGGGCAATATCACCCCTCCACTTT
v_gene: TRBV4-1; j_gene: TRBJ2-7; d_gene: NA; len: 13; abundance: NA; CDR3aa: CASSQGLSYEQYF; CDR3nt: TGCGCCAGCAGCCAGGGCCTCTCCTACGAGCAGTACTTC
v_gene: TRBV9; j_gene: TRBJ2-1; d_gene: TRBD1; len: 14; abundance: NA; CDR3aa: CASSPGQGRNEQFF; CDR3nt: TGTGCCAGCAGCCCTGGACAGGGGCGCAATGAGCAGTTCTTC
v_gene: TRBV5-6; j_gene: TRBJ2-1; d_gene: NA; len: 15; abundance: NA; CDR3aa: CASSPGGGSYNEQFF; CDR3nt: TGTGCCAGCAGCCCAGGAGGGGGCTCCTACAATGAGCAGTTCTTC
v_gene: TRBV7-2; j_gene: TRBJ1-2; d_gene: TRBD1; len: 16; abundance: NA; CDR3aa: CASRFKQGAGNYGYTF; CDR3nt: TGTGCCAGCAGATTCAAACAGGGGGCCGGTAACTATGGCTACACCTTC
v_gene: TRBV28; j_gene: TRBJ1-6; d_gene: NA; len: 14; abundance: NA; CDR3aa: CASKEGAYNSPLHF; CDR3nt: TGTGCCAGCAAGGAGGGGGCCTATAATTCACCCCTCCACTTT
v_gene: TRBV11-3; j_gene: TRBJ2-7; d_gene: NA; len: 12; abundance: NA; CDR3aa: CASSKRTNEQYF; CDR3nt: TGTGCCAGCAGCAAAAGGACAAATGAGCAGTACTTC
v_gene: TRBV12-3/TRBV12-4; j_gene: TRBJ2-2; d_gene: NA; len: 13; abundance: NA; CDR3aa: CASRTSAAGELFF; CDR3nt: TGTGCCAGCAGAACGTCGGCGGCCGGGGAGCTGTTTTTT
v_gene: TRBV10-1; j_gene: TRBJ2-3; d_gene: NA; len: 14; abundance: NA; CDR3aa: CASSEAPSRDTQYF; CDR3nt: TGCGCCAGCAGTGAGGCCCCGAGCCGAGATACGCAGTATTTT
v_gene: TRBV11-2; j_gene: TRBJ1-6; d_gene: NA; len: 12; abundance: few; CDR3aa: CASSLMDSPLHF; CDR3nt: TGTGCCAGCAGCTTAATGGACTCACCCCTCCACTTT
v_gene: TRBV30; j_gene: TRBJ2-5; d_gene: NA; len: 13; abundance: NA; CDR3aa: CAWRIRYQETQYF; CDR3nt: TGTGCCTGGAGGATAAGGTACCAAGAGACCCAGTACTTC
v_gene: TRBV19; j_gene: TRBJ1-6; d_gene: NA; len: 13; abundance: few; CDR3aa: CASSIGESAPLHF; CDR3nt: TGTGCCAGTAGTATAGGGGAATCTGCACCCCTCCACTTT
v_gene: TRBV19; j_gene: TRBJ2-7; d_gene: NA; len: 14; abundance: NA; CDR3aa: CASSPGSSSYEQYF; CDR3nt: TGTGCCAGTAGTCCGGGGTCCAGCTCCTACGAGCAGTACTTC
v_gene: TRBV9; j_gene: TRBJ1-3; d_gene: NA; len: 15; abundance: NA; CDR3aa: CASSVGQQGVDTIYF; CDR3nt: TGTGCCAGCAGCGTCGGACAACAGGGTGTTGACACCATATATTTT
v_gene: TRBV18; j_gene: TRBJ2-3; d_gene: NA; len: 14; abundance: NA; CDR3aa: CASSPPGGTDTQYF; CDR3nt: TGTGCCAGCTCACCACCGGGGGGCACAGATACGCAGTATTTT
v_gene: TRBV11-2; j_gene: TRBJ1-6; d_gene: NA; len: 13; abundance: NA; CDR3aa: CASSLERGTVLHF; CDR3nt: TGTGCCAGCAGCTTAGAACGAGGGACCGTACTCCACTTT
v_gene: TRBV7-8; j_gene: TRBJ1-1; d_gene: NA; len: 13; abundance: NA; CDR3aa: CASSFNRNTEAFF; CDR3nt: TGTGCCAGCAGCTTTAACAGGAACACTGAAGCTTTCTTT
v_gene: TRBV7-2; j_gene: TRBJ2-1; d_gene: TRBD1; len: 15; abundance: NA; CDR3aa: CASIRQGSSYNEQFF; CDR3nt: TGTGCCAGCATAAGACAGGGCAGCTCCTACAATGAGCAGTTCTTC
v_gene: TRBV7-2; j_gene: TRBJ2-7; d_gene: NA; len: 15; abundance: once; CDR3aa: CASSLAVGLEYEQYF; CDR3nt: TGTGCCAGCAGCTTAGCGGTTGGTCTCGAGTACGAGCAGTACTTC
v_gene: TRBV11-2; j_gene: TRBJ1-2; d_gene: NA; len: 13; abundance: NA; CDR3aa: CASSLAGEDSYTF; CDR3nt: TGTGCCAGCAGCTTAGCGGGGGAAGACAGCTACACCTTC
v_gene: TRBV6-5; j_gene: TRBJ1-6; d_gene: NA; len: 13; abundance: few; CDR3aa: CASVSSYNSPLHF; CDR3nt: TGTGCCAGCGTGAGCTCCTATAATTCACCCCTCCACTTT
v_gene: TRBV20-1; j_gene: TRBJ2-4; d_gene: TRBD2; len: 15; abundance: NA; CDR3aa: CSASSGSGAKNIQYF; CDR3nt: TGCAGTGCCAGTAGCGGGAGTGGTGCCAAAAACATTCAGTACTTC
v_gene: TRBV30; j_gene: TRBJ1-1; d_gene: NA; len: 13; abundance: NA; CDR3aa: CAWSVGGGGEAFF; CDR3nt: TGTGCCTGGAGTGTAGGGGGAGGGGGTGAAGCTTTCTTT
v_gene: TRBV5-1; j_gene: TRBJ2-5; d_gene: NA; len: 14; abundance: NA; CDR3aa: CASSLDRGQETQYF; CDR3nt: TGCGCCAGCAGCTTGGATAGGGGCCAAGAGACCCAGTACTTC
v_gene: TRBV7-9; j_gene: TRBJ1-1; d_gene: NA; len: 14; abundance: NA; CDR3aa: CASSSYRDPTEAFF; CDR3nt: TGTGCCAGCAGCTCCTACAGGGACCCCACTGAAGCTTTCTTT
v_gene: TRBV7-9; j_gene: TRBJ1-4; d_gene: TRBD1; len: 16; abundance: NA; CDR3aa: CASSYLTGGNNEKLFF; CDR3nt: TGTGCCAGCAGTTACTTGACAGGGGGGAATAATGAAAAACTGTTTTTT
v_gene: TRBV27; j_gene: TRBJ2-1; d_gene: NA; len: 15; abundance: NA; CDR3aa: CASSIAANRYNEQFF; CDR3nt: TGTGCCAGCAGCATAGCGGCAAATCGATACAATGAGCAGTTCTTC